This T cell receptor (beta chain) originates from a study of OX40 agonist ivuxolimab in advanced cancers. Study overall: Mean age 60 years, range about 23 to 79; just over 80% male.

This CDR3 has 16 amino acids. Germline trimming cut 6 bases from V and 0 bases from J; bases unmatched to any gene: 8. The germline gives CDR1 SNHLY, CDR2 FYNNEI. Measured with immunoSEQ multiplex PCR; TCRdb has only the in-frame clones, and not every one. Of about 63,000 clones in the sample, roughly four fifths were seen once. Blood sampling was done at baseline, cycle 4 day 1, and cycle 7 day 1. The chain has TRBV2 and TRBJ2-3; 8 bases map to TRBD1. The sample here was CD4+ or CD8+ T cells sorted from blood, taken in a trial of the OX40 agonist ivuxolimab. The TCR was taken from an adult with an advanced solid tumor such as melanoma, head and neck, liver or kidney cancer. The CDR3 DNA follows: TGTGCCAGCAGGGGACTGACAGGGGAAAGCACAGATACGCAGTATTTT. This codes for CASRGLTGESTDTQYF.